A selection of T cell receptor beta chains follows, all from one sample in a study of CD8+ T cells in alopecia areata. Clones were sequenced by immunoSEQ multiplex PCR, and TCRdb holds only the in-frame ones, with some missing. The sample includes 110,000 or so clones, less than 75% seen only once; the top ten take roughly 30%. The sample here was CD8+ T cells sorted from blood, taken at week 4, from a patient treated with tofacitinib. The source is a human donor with alopecia areata. CDR3s include the opening cysteine and the closing phenylalanine or tryptophan. A D gene is named only where the DNA matches it firmly. Only some rows state a clone size, as once, few, many or a class for expanded clones.

d_call	v_call	j_call	clone_size	cdr3_aa	cdr3_nt
NA	TRBV29-1	TRBJ1-1	NA	CSVEEGYNTEAFF	TGCAGCGTTGAGGAGGGCTATAACACTGAAGCTTTCTTT
TRBD1	TRBV6-5	TRBJ1-5	few	CASSPATGGPPPQHF	TGTGCCAGCAGTCCGGCGACAGGGGGCCCTCCGCCCCAGCATTTT
NA	TRBV5-6	TRBJ2-5	NA	CASSGPNQETQYF	TGTGCCAGCAGCGGACCGAACCAAGAGACCCAGTACTTC
NA	TRBV29-1	TRBJ2-1	few	CSASDYYYNEQFF	TGCAGCGCTTCGGACTACTACTACAATGAGCAGTTCTTC
TRBD2	TRBV30	TRBJ2-1	NA	CAWSSVAGHNEQFF	TGTGCCTGGAGTTCGGTAGCGGGGCACAATGAGCAGTTCTTC
NA	TRBV20-1	TRBJ2-5	NA	CSARVEETQYF	TGCAGTGCTAGAGTAGAAGAGACCCAGTACTTC
NA	TRBV29-1	TRBJ2-5	NA	CSWGEETQYF	TGCAGCTGGGGAGAAGAGACCCAGTACTTC
TRBD2	TRBV29-1	TRBJ2-1	few	CSVALAGVVNEQFF	TGCAGCGTTGCCCTAGCGGGGGTCGTTAATGAGCAGTTCTTC
NA	TRBV29-1	TRBJ2-7	NA	CSVEEGPYEQYF	TGCAGCGTTGAAGAGGGCCCCTACGAGCAGTACTTC
TRBD1	TRBV29-1	TRBJ2-2	few	CSVESSGQGNTGELFF	TGCAGCGTTGAGAGTTCCGGACAGGGCAACACCGGGGAGCTGTTTTTT
TRBD2	TRBV28	TRBJ2-1	few	CASSSAIAGVYNEQFF	TGTGCCAGCAGTAGCGCTATAGCGGGGGTCTACAATGAGCAGTTCTTC
TRBD1	TRBV30	TRBJ1-6	NA	CAWSAPRTGYNSPLHF	TGTGCCTGGAGTGCCCCGAGGACAGGGTACAATTCACCCCTCCACTTT
TRBD2	TRBV14	TRBJ2-3	once	CASSQVGTRLNTDTQYF	TGTGCCAGCAGCCAAGTGGGGACTAGGCTAAACACAGATACGCAGTATTTT
NA	TRBV27	TRBJ2-5	NA	CASSLRGSDETQYF	TGTGCCAGCAGTTTACGGGGATCCGACGAGACCCAGTACTTC
NA	TRBV9	TRBJ1-6	NA	CASSVAATQFPLHF	TGTGCCAGCAGCGTAGCCGCAACTCAGTTTCCCCTCCACTTT
NA	TRBV9	TRBJ2-3	NA	CASSAYRDSNTQYF	TGTGCCAGCAGCGCCTACCGGGACTCCAATACGCAGTATTTT
TRBD1	TRBV30	TRBJ1-4	NA	CAWRDRGNEKLFF	TGTGCCTGGAGGGACAGGGGGAATGAAAAACTGTTTTTT
NA	TRBV29-1	TRBJ1-1	NA	CSVEDLGAFRGTEAFF	TGCAGCGTTGAAGATCTGGGGGCCTTTAGGGGCACTGAAGCTTTCTTT
NA	TRBV30	TRBJ1-1	NA	CAWSGLNTEAFF	TGTGCCTGGAGTGGTCTTAACACTGAAGCTTTCTTT
TRBD1	TRBV29-1	TRBJ1-2	few	CSVQGGQGGGYTF	TGCAGCGTCCAGGGAGGACAGGGTGGTGGCTACACCTTC